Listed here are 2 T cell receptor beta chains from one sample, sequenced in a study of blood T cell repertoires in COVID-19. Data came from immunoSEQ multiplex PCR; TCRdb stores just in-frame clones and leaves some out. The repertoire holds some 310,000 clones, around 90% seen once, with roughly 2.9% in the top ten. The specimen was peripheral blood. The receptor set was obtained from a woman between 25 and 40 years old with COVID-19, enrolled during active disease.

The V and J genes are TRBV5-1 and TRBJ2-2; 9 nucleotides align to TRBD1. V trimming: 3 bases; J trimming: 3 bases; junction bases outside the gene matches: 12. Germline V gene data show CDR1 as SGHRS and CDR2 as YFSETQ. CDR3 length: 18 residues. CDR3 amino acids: CASSSFRTGQGYTGELFF. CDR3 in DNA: TGCGCCAGCAGCTCCTTTCGTACGGGACAGGGTTACACCGGGGAGCTGTTTTTT.

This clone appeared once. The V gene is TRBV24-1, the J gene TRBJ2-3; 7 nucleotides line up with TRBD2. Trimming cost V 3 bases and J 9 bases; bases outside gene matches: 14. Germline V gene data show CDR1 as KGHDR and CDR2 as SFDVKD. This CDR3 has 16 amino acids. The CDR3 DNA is TGTGCCACCAGTGATCCCACTAGCGTCCCGTCGCGCACGCAGTATTTT. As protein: CATSDPTSVPSRTQYF.